Following are 24 T cell receptor beta chains from one sample sequenced in a study of breast tumors, draining lymph nodes, adjacent tissues. TCRdb re-analysed the multiplex PCR reads in MiXCR, keeping a single row per CDR3 protein. The data hold around 170,000 distinct CDR3 sequences, with 33% observed a single time. Samples came from axillary lymph nodes draining the breast cancer. What was sequenced was axillary lymph node tissue. Source of these receptors: a female donor with breast cancer. Some clones in this sample may be carry-over from other donors' samples.

Ten or more counts support this clonotype. The chain is built from TRBV20-1 and TRBJ2-7, with 10 bases lining up with TRBD2. The CDR3 is 14 amino acids. J was trimmed by 0 bases and V by 5 bases; bases with no gene match: 4. Germline CDR1 DFQATT, CDR2 SNEGSKA (reference sequence). As DNA, the CDR3 is TGCAGTGCTCCACTAGCGGGGAACTCCTACGAGCAGTACTTC. The encoded protein is CSAPLAGNSYEQYF.

This clonotype came up many times. The chain combines TRBV2 with TRBJ1-2; a possible D gene is TRBD1 (6 bases). The CDR3 contains 11 residues. The V and J ends lost 9 bases and 4 bases respectively, with 9 bases between them. Germline V CDR1 and CDR2: SNHLY, FYNNEI. The CDR3 DNA reads as TGTGCCAGTAAGACAGGCTATGGCTACACCTTC. This translates into CASKTGYGYTF.

The CDR3 coding sequence is TGCAGTGCTAGGACAGGGTTGAACACTGAAGCTTTCTTT. Translated, it gives CSARTGLNTEAFF. V is TRBV20-1 and J is TRBJ1-1, with 7 bases fitting TRBD1. Unmatched junction bases numbered 1, after V lost 3 bases and J lost 0 bases. The CDR3 has 13 residues. CDR1 DFQATT and CDR2 SNEGSKA come from the germline V gene (reference sequence).

The chain is built from TRBV7-6 and TRBJ2-1; 14 nucleotides line up with TRBD2. The germline CDR1 and CDR2 sequences are SGHVS and FNYEAQ. This CDR3 is built from 15 residues. V dropped 4 bases and J dropped 6; count of bases not matched to a gene: 2. Here the CDR3 DNA reads TGTGCCAGCAGCTGGACTAGCGGGGGGAGCAATGAGCAGTTCTTC. Encoded protein: CASSWTSGGSNEQFF.

This clonotype was recorded many times. The rearrangement links TRBV7-9 to TRBJ2-1, with TRBD1 matching over 8 bases. The CDR3 is made up of 16 amino acids. Trimming cost V 2 bases and J 5 bases; bases outside gene matches: 8. The germline V gene encodes CDR1 SEHNR and CDR2 FQNEAQ (reference sequence). The CDR3 DNA sequence: TGTGCCAGCAGCTTAAGTCCAGGACAGGGAGACAATGAGCAGTTCTTC. The encoded protein is CASSLSPGQGDNEQFF.

Concerning this clonotype: Possible read error: a much larger clone is one base away. V usage is TRBV6-5 and J usage is TRBJ2-2, with TRBD1 identical over 7 bases. This CDR3 has 16 amino acids. The V gene's germline CDR1 is MNHEY and CDR2 SVGAGI. The CDR3 DNA is TGTGCCGGCAGTTACTGGAGACAGGGCGGAACCGGGGAGCTGTTTTTT. Translated: CAGSYWRQGGTGELFF.

This clonotype was picked up many times. The chain employs TRBV30 and TRBJ2-7; no clear D. This CDR3 is built from 11 residues. The V end was cut by 4 bases, the J end by 7 bases, with 11 bases between. In germline, CDR1 is GTSNPN, CDR2 SVGIG (reference sequence). CDR3 sequence (DNA): TGTGCCTGGACTTCGGCATTAGAGCAGTACTTC. Translating it yields CAWTSALEQYF.

Details on this clonotype: A read error may explain this, as a much larger clone is one base away. J is TRBJ2-1 and V is TRBV11-3, with 7 positions matching TRBD1. The CDR3 contains 16 residues. J lost 4 bases, V lost 1 base, and 7 bases had no gene match. CDR1 SGHNT and CDR2 YENEEA come from the germline V gene. In nucleotides, the CDR3 is TGTGCCAGCAGCTTAGGGGGGACAGCGGTTTACAATGAGCAGTTCTTC. It yields the protein CASSLGGTAVYNEQFF.

This clonotype was observed a few times. Just one base apart from a much larger clone, this may be a read error. The genes are TRBV13 and TRBJ1-5, with no clear D. The germline V and J ends were trimmed by 2 bases and 5 bases, with 7 bases remaining between them. Looked up from germline, CDR1 is PRHDT and CDR2 is FYEKMQ (reference sequence). The CDR3 has 13 amino acids. The CDR3 sequence: CASSLLRDQPQHF. CDR3 sequence (DNA): TGTGCCAGCAGCTTACTGCGCGATCAGCCCCAGCATTTT.

This clonotype was recorded many times. A much larger clone sits a single nucleotide away, making a read error possible. This chain links TRBV7-8 with TRBJ1-2, with D uncertain. From germline, CDR1 is SGHVS and CDR2 FQNEAQ. This CDR3 spans 15 amino acids. CDR3 coding DNA: TGTGCCAGCAGCTCCCCGACGGTTACTAACTATGGCTACCCCTTC. This gives the protein CASSSPTVTNYGYPF.

This clonotype was seen a handful of times. A much larger clonotype is one base distant, so this may be a read error. The chain uses TRBV11-2 and TRBJ2-1; 7 bases are shared with TRBD2. The CDR3 contains 14 residues. Germline trimming cut 3 bases from V and 6 bases from J; bases unmatched to any gene: 5. Germline V lookup: CDR1 SGHAT, CDR2 FQNNGV. In nucleotides, the CDR3 is TGTGCCAGCAGCTTGGTAGCGGGTACCAATGAGCAGTTCTTC. Its translation: CASSLVAGTNEQFF.

This clonotype has a count of ten or more. This CDR3 is CASTESLNEQFF. CDR3 DNA: TGTGCCAGCACCGAAAGTCTCAATGAGCAGTTCTTC. The V and J genes are TRBV2 and TRBJ2-1; D ambiguous. This CDR3 has 12 residues. Trimming pared 7 bases from V and 6 bases from J, leaving 10 bases between. The germline V gene has CDR1 SNHLY and CDR2 FYNNEI.

This clonotype was detected many times. The CDR3 DNA is TGCGCCAGCAGCCCCGGACTAGCGGGGGGGACCGGGGAGCTGTTTTTT. Encoded protein: CASSPGLAGGTGELFF. The gene calls are TRBV5-1 and TRBJ2-2; 15 positions agree with TRBD2. Per germline, CDR1 SGHRS and CDR2 YFSETQ. The CDR3 has 16 residues. The ends lost 4 bases at V and 5 bases at J; junction bases unmatched: 3.

Concerning this clonotype itself: One end of the junction does not line up with germline, which may come from a read error. The J gene is TRBJ2-3, the V gene TRBV20-1; TRBD1 might be the D (7 bases). CDR3 size: 14 residues. Germline CDR1 and CDR2: DFQATT and SNEGSKA (reference sequence). The CDR3 here is CSARVRGATATRYF. Here the CDR3 DNA reads TGCAGTGCTAGAGTCAGGGGGGCCACAGCTACGCGGTATTTT.

The CDR3 loop is CASSYSSRTGNTEAFF. CDR3 DNA sequence: TGTGCCAGCAGTTACTCGTCCAGAACAGGGAACACTGAAGCTTTCTTT. The V call is TRBV6-5, the J call TRBJ1-1; a weak D match, TRBD1 (5 bases). Deletions cut 0 bases from V and 1 base from J, with 12 bases between. This CDR3 region has 16 residues. Looked up from germline, CDR1 is MNHEY and CDR2 is SVGAGI.

To note about this clonotype: The junction differs from germline at one of its ends, possibly a read error. The chain couples TRBV2 to TRBJ2-7; D possibly corresponds to TRBD1 (5 bases). The CDR3 is 15 amino acids. Germline lookup yields CDR1 SNHLY and CDR2 FYNNEI. The CDR3 bases are TGTACCAGCAGTGAAGCGCTGCAGGGTGGTTACGAGCAGTACTTC. Amino acids: CTSSEALQGGYEQYF. The variable domain in full, with the rest retrieved from reference TRBV2 and TRBJ2-7, is EPEVTQTPSHQVTQMGQEVILRCVPISNHLYFYWYRQILGQKVEFLVSFYNNEISEKSEIFDDQFSVERPDGSNFTLKIRSTKLEDSAMYFCTSSEALQGGYEQYFGPGTRLTVT.

The table lists this clonotype with a count of one. The chain couples TRBV7-3 to TRBJ2-7, with 12 bases aligning to TRBD1. Germline V gene sequence: CDR1 SGHTA, CDR2 FQGTGA. The CDR3 is 18 amino acids. The V gene end was trimmed by 5 bases and the J gene end by 1 base; junction bases not matched to a gene: 12. The CDR3 nucleotides are TGTGCCAGCAGCCCCGGGACAGGGGGCCGTAGGGATTCCTACGAGCAGTACTTC. Translated: CASSPGTGGRRDSYEQYF.

This clonotype was recorded at least ten times. CDR3 coding DNA: TGTGCCAGCAGCGGAGGGGAGGACTATGGCTACACCTTC. This translates into CASSGGEDYGYTF. V and J are TRBV11-3 and TRBJ1-2; D is possibly TRBD1 (5 bases). The germline CDR1 and CDR2 sequences are SGHNT and YENEEA. This CDR3 is built from 13 residues. Trimming removed 5 bases from V and 3 bases from J, with 10 bases in between.

The rearrangement joins TRBV29-1 to TRBJ2-2; 8 bases line up with TRBD1. The V and J ends lost 5 bases and 2 bases, in that order; junction bases with no gene match: 1. The CDR3 sequence is 13 residues long. The germline V gene encodes CDR1 SQVTM and CDR2 ANQGSEA. The CDR3 DNA sequence: TGCAGCGTTCCAGGGGGCAACACCGGGGAGCTGTTTTTT. Translated: CSVPGGNTGELFF.

In its sample, this clonotype was seen many times. This may come from a read error, since a much larger clone is one base off. The chain recombines TRBV7-2 with TRBJ2-1, with a weak D call TRBD2 (6 bases). The V gene's germline CDR1 is SGHTA and CDR2 FQGNSA. This CDR3 comprises 14 residues. Trimming pared 7 bases from V and 2 bases from J, leaving 12 bases between. This CDR3 is CASNLQRAYNEQFF. CDR3 coding DNA: TGTGCCAGCAACTTGCAGCGGGCCTACAATGAGCAGTTCTTC.

This CDR3 is CASSYSGGPPPNTEAFF. The CDR3 DNA reads TGTGCCAGCAGTTACTCGGGGGGTCCCCCACCGAACACTGAAGCTTTCTTT. The chain combines TRBV6-5 with TRBJ1-1, with D maybe TRBD1 (5 bases). Germline lookup yields CDR1 MNHEY and CDR2 SVGAGI. This CDR3 region has 17 residues. Deletions cut 0 bases from V and 1 base from J, with 15 bases between.

This clonotype is categorized as medium-sized. This rearrangement joins TRBV29-1 to TRBJ2-5; D possibly uses TRBD1 or TRBD2 (7 bases each). The V end was cut by 7 bases, the J end by 4 bases, with 16 bases between. The CDR3 has 13 residues. Germline CDR1 reads SQVTM; CDR2 reads ANQGSEA. The CDR3 spells CSARGRGLETQYF. In nucleotides, the CDR3 is TGCAGCGCCAGAGGGAGGGGGCTAGAGACCCAGTACTTC.

This clonotype was seen ten or more times. V usage is TRBV7-8 and J usage is TRBJ2-7; weak D call: TRBD1 (5 bases). Trimming took off 5 bases at V and 5 bases at J, with 16 bases between the two ends. This CDR3 comprises 14 residues. Germline V gene lookup returns CDR1 SGHVS and CDR2 FQNEAQ. The CDR3 spells CASSRRTKSDEQYF. The CDR3, as DNA: TGTGCCAGCAGCCGCAGGACAAAATCCGACGAGCAGTACTTC. Full variable domain (missing parts from reference TRBV7-8 and TRBJ2-7): GAGVSQSPRYKVAKRGQDVALRCDPISGHVSLFWYQQALGQGPEFLTYFQNEAQLDKSGLPSDRFFAERPEGSVSTLKIQRTQQEDSAVYLCASSRRTKSDEQYFGPGTRLTVT.

A remark on this clonotype: The junction shows a germline mismatch at one end, possibly a read error. V and J are TRBV27 and TRBJ2-6; TRBD1 or TRBD2 may be the D gene (5 bases each). The CDR3 loop spans 19 amino acids. Germline CDR1 MNHEY, CDR2 SMNVEV (reference sequence). As DNA, the CDR3 is TGTGTCAGCAGACCAGACGGGGCCCAACTCCTCTCTGGGGCCAGCGTCCTGACTTTC. Protein product: CVSRPDGAQLLSGASVLTF.